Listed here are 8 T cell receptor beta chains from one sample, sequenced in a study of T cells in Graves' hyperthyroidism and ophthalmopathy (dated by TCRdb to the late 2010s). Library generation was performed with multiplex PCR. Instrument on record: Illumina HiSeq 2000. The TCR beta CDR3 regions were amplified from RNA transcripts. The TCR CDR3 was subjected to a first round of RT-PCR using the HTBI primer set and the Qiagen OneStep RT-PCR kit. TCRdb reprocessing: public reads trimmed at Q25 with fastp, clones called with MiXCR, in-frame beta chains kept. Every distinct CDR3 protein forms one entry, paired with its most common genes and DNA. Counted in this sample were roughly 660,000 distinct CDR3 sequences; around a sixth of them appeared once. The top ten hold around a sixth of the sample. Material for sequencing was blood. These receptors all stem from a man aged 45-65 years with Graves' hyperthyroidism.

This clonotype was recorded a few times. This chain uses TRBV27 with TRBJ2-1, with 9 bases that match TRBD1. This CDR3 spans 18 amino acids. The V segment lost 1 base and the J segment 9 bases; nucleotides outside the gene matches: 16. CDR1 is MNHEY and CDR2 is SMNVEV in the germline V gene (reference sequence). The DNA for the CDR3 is TGTGCCAGCAGTTTATATATGGGGGGAGGACAGGGGACGAGTGAGCAGTTCTTC. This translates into CASSLYMGGGQGTSEQFF.

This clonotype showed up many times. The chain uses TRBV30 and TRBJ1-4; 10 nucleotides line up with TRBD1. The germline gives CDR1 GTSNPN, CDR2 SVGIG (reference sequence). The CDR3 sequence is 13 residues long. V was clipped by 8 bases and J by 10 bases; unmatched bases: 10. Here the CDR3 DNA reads TGTGCCACCCCGACAGGGGGCACGGCAAAACTGTTTTTT. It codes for CATPTGGTAKLFF.

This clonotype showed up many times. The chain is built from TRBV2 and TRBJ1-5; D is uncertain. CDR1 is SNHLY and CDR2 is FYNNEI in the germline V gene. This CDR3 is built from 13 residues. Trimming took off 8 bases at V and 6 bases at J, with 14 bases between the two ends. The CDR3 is CASGKGLSQPQHF. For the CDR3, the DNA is TGTGCCAGCGGTAAGGGCTTGAGTCAGCCCCAGCATTTT.

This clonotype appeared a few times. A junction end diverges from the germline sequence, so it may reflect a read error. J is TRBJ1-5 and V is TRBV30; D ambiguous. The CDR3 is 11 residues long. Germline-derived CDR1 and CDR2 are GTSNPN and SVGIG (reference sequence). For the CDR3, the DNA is TGTGCCTGGAGGTCCGGGCGTTCCATGTATTTT. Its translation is CAWRSGRSMYF. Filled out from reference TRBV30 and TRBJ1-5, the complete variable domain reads SQTIHQWPATLVQPVGSPLSLECTVEGTSNPNLYWYRQAAGRGLQLLFYSVGIGQISSEVPQNLSASRPQDRQFILSSKKLLLSDSGFYLCAWRSGRSMYFGDGTRLSIL.

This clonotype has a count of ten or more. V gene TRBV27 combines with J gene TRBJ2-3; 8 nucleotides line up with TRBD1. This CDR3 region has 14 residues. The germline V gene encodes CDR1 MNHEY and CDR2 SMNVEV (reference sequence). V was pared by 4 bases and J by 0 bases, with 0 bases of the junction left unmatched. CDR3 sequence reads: CASSWDRSTDTQYF. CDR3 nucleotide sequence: TGTGCCAGCAGTTGGGACAGGAGCACAGATACGCAGTATTTT.

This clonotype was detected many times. Here the CDR3 reads CASSVTGSGQPQHF. CDR3 coding DNA: TGTGCCAGTAGTGTTACAGGGTCGGGGCAGCCCCAGCATTTT. The chain uses TRBV19 and TRBJ1-5; D may be TRBD1 (6 bases). V gave up 5 bases and J gave up 7 bases, with 15 bases separating them. The CDR3 is 14 residues long. Germline CDR1 is LNHDA and CDR2 is SQIVND (reference sequence).

The CDR3 loop is CASSLFGGINSPLHF. The CDR3 region has the DNA TGTGCCAGCAGTTTATTTGGGGGAATTAATTCACCCCTCCACTTT. The chain uses TRBV27 and TRBJ1-6; a possible D gene is TRBD1 (5 bases). V shed 1 base and J shed 6 bases, with 10 bases lying between them. CDR1 is MNHEY, CDR2 SMNVEV, per germline (reference sequence). This CDR3 is built from 15 residues.

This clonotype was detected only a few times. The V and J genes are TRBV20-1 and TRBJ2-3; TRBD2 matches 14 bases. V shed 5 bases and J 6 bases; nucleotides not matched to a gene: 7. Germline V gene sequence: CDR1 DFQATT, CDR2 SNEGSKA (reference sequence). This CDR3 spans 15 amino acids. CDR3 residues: CSALGTSGGGDTQYF. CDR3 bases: TGCAGTGCTCTCGGGACTAGCGGGGGCGGGGATACGCAGTATTTT.